The clone carrying this T cell receptor beta chain ranks as medium-sized. Its cognate antigen is unknown. Some clones are missing from TCRdb's copy, which holds only in-frame ones; the method was immunoSEQ multiplex PCR. The sample lists several thousand clones; just over 60% were seen once. This record belongs to a study of siplizumab effects on memory and regulatory T cells. V lost 2 bases, J lost 7 bases, and 5 bases lay in between. The CDR3 consists of 12 residues. Germline-derived CDR1 and CDR2 are MRHNA and SNTAGT. Findings of the study overall: The diversity of naive T cells seemed greater than that of memory cells, and their alloresponse contribution seemed major. Naive versus memory phenotype went unassigned for roughly 75-95% of proliferating CD4+ or CD8+ clones.

The material sequenced was effector memory CD8+ T cells sorted from blood. The sample's subset: unstimulated CD8+ effector memory T cells. This chain connects TRBV6-4 to TRBJ2-2, with D hard to call. The receptor was derived from a human donor in good health. The CDR3 spells CASSDGFGELFF. The DNA of the CDR3 is TGTGCCAGCAGTGACGGGTTCGGGGAGCTGTTTTTT.